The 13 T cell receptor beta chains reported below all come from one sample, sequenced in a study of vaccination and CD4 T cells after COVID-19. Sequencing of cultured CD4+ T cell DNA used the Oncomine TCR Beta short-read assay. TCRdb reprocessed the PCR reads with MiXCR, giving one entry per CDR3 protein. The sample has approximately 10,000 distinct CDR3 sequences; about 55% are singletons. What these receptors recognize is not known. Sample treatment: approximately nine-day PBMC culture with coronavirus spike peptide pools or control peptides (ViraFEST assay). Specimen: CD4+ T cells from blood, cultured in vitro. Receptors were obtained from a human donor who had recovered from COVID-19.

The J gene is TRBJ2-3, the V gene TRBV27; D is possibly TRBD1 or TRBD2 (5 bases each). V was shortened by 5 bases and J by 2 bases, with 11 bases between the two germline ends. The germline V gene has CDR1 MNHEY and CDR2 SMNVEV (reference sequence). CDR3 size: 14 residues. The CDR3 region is CASSLWGFTDTQYF. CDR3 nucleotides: TGTGCCAGCAGTCTGTGGGGGTTCACAGATACGCAGTATTTT.

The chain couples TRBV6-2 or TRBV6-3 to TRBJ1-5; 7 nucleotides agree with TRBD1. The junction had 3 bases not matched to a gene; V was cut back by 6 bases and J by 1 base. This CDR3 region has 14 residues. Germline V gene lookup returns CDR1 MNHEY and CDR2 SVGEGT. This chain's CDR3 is CASRPGGSNQPQHF. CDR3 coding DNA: TGTGCCAGCAGACCAGGGGGAAGCAATCAGCCCCAGCATTTT.

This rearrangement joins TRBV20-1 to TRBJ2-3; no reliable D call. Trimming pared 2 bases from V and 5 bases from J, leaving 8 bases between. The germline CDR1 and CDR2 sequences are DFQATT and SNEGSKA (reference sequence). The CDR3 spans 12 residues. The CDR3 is CSARISGDTQYF. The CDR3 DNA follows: TGCAGTGCTAGAATCAGTGGAGATACGCAGTATTTT.

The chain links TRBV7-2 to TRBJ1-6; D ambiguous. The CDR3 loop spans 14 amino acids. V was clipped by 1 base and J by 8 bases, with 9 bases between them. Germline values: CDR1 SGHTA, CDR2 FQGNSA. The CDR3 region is CASSLDPGHSPLHF. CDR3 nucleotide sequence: TGTGCCAGCAGCTTAGATCCAGGCCATTCACCCCTCCACTTT.

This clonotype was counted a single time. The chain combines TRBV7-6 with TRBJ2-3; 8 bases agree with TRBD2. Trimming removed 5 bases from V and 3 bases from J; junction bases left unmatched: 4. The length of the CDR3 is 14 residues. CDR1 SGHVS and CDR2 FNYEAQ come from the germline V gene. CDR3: CASSPSGLTDTQYF. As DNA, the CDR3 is TGTGCCAGCAGCCCTAGCGGGCTGACAGATACGCAGTATTTT.

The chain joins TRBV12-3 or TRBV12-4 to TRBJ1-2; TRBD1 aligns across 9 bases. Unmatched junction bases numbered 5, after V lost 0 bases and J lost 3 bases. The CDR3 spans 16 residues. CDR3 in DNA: TGTGCCAGCAGTTTAGCGCGTTGGACAGGGGACTATGGCTACACCTTC. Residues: CASSLARWTGDYGYTF.

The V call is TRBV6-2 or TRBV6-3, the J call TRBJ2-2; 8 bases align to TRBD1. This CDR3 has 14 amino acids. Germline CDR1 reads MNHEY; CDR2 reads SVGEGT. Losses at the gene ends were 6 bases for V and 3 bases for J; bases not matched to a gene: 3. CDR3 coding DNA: TGTGCCAGCAGAAAGACAGGGGACACCGGGGAGCTGTTTTTT. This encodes CASRKTGDTGELFF.

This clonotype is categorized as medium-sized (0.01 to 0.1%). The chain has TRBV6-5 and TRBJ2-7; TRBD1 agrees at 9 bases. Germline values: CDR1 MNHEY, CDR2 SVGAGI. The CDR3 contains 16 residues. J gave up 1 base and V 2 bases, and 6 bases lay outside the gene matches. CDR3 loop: CASSYTLGQGSYEQYF. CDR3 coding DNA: TGTGCCAGCAGTTACACCCTGGGACAGGGTTCCTACGAGCAGTACTTC.

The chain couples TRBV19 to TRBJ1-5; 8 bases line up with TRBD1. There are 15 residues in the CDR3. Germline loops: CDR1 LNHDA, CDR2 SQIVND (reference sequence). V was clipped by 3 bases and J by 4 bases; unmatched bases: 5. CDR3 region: CASSIMDRVNQPQHF. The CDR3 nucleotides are TGTGCCAGTAGTATTATGGACAGGGTGAATCAGCCCCAGCATTTT.

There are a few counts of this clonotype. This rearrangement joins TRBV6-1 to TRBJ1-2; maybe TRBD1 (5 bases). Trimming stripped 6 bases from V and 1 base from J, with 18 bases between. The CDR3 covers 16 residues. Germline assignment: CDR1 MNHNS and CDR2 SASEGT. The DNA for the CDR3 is TGTGCCAGCAGACCGGGACGGTTGTCCTATAACTATGGCTACACCTTC. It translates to CASRPGRLSYNYGYTF.

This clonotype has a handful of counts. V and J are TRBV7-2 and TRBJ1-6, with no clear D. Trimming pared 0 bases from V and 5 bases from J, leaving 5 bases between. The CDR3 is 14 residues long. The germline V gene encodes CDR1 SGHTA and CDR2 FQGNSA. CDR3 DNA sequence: TGTGCCAGCAGCTTAGCTAGGGATAATTCACCCCTCCACTTT. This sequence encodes CASSLARDNSPLHF.

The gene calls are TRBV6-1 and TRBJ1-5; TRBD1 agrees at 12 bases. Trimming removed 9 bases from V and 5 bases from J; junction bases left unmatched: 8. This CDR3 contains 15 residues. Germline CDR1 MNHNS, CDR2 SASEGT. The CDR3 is CASTGTGGVDQPQHF. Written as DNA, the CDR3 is TGTGCCAGTACTGGGACAGGGGGCGTCGATCAGCCCCAGCATTTT.

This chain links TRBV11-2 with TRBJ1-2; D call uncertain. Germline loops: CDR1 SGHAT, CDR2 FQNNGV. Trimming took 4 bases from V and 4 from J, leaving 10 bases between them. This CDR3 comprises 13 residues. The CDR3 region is CASSSSGIYGYTF. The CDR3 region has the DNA TGTGCCAGCAGCTCCTCGGGGATCTATGGCTACACCTTC. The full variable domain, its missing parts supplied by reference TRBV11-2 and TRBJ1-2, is EAGVAQSPRYKIIEKRQSVAFWCNPISGHATLYWYQQILGQGPKLLIQFQNNGVVDDSQLPKDRFSAERLKGVDSTLKIQPAKLEDSAVYLCASSSSGIYGYTFGSGTRLTVV.